This paragraph covers one T cell receptor beta chain sequence. Antigen: not known. Germline and junction disagree at one end, which may indicate a read error. The data belong to a study of CD8+ T cells in alopecia areata. Study as a whole: Those treated were given oral tofacitinib at 5 to 10 mg twice daily. Patients given treatment had severity scored by the percentage of scalp area affected.

Extracted RNA was reverse transcribed into cDNA, the sequencing template. The method was immunoSEQ multiplex PCR; TCRdb's version includes in-frame clones alone and lacks a portion of them. The data contain more than 200,000 clones, around 66% of them seen just once; the ten biggest clones take up around 4.2%. Study observations and caveats: TCR sharing across patients was less clear than in mice, possibly HLA-related. The study found higher clonality in lesional than normal scalp, especially in alopecia totalis/universalis.

Sample treatment: oral pan-JAK inhibitor, 5-10 mg twice daily. This receptor was obtained from a human donor with alopecia areata. This sample comprised CD4+ T cells sorted from blood, obtained at week 4, from a patient treated with tofacitinib.

The CDR3 region has the DNA TGCGCCAACAGCCAAGTTTTCCCGGCAGTTAATGAAAAACTGTTTTTT. It translates to CANSQVFPAVNEKLFF. The rearrangement joins TRBV4-1 to TRBJ1-4, with unresolved D. Looked up from germline, CDR1 is MGHRA and CDR2 is YSYEKL. The length of the CDR3 is 16 residues.